The table lists the clone carrying this T cell receptor (beta chain) with a few counts. Antigen unknown. TCRdb itself ran the 5' RACE reads through MiXCR, one entry per CDR3 protein. The sample holds about 7,200 distinct CDR3 sequences, about 10% seen once. The data are from a study of spatial heterogeneity in lung cancer. Study-level results: Tumor mutation counts were tracked by expanded intratumoral alpha and beta TCR counts.

Germline-derived CDR1 and CDR2 are KGHSH and LQKENI. The V segment lost 5 bases and the J segment 3 bases; nucleotides outside the gene matches: 6. The CDR3 extends over 14 amino acids. The time point: sample taken at primary tumor resection. Samples were obtained from around 72 donors, all untreated early-stage non-small cell lung cancer patients. This sample comprised lung tumor tissue, obtained at surgery. This TCR was sampled from a female donor with early-stage non-small cell lung cancer. This sequence joins TRBV18 and TRBJ2-7; TRBD1 aligns across 8 bases. This CDR3 reads CASSSGQGDYEQYF. CDR3 DNA: TGTGCCAGCTCAAGCGGACAGGGAGACTACGAGCAGTACTTC.